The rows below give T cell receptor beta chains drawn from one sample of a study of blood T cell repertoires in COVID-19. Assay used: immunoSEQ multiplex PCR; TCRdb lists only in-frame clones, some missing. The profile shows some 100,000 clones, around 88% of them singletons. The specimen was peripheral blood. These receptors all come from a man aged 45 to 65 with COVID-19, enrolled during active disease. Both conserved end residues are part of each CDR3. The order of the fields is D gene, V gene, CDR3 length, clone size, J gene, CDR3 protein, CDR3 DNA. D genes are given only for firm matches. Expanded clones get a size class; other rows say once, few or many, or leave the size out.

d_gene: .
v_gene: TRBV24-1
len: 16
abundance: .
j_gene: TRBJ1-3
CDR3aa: CATSDFPGRIRNTIYF
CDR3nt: TGTGCCACCAGTGATTTCCCGGGTAGAATAAGAAACACCATATATTTT

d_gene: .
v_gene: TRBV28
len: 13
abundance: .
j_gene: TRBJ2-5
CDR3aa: CASSFGGRETQYF
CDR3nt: TGTGCCAGCAGTTTTGGGGGCCGAGAGACCCAGTACTTC

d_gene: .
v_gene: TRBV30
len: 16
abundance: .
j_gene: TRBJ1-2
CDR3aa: CAWSADYRAPSGGYTF
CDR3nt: TGTGCCTGGAGTGCCGACTACAGGGCTCCCTCGGGTGGCTACACCTTC

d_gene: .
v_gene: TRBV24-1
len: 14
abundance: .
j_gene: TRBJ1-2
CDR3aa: CATSETGGRRGYTF
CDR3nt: TGTGCCACCAGTGAGACCGGGGGGCGCAGAGGCTACACCTTC

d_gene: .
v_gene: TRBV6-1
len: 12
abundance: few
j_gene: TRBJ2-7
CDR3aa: CASSEILLEQYF
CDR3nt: TGTGCCAGCAGTGAAATTCTATTGGAGCAGTACTTC

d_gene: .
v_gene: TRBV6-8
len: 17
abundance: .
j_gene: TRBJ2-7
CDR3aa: CASSWSGKIVRTGEQYF
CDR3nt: TGTGCCAGCAGTTGGTCAGGGAAAATTGTGAGAACGGGCGAGCAGTACTTC

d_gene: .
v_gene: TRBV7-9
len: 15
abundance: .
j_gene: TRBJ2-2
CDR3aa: CASSLVRGDTGELFF
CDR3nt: TGTGCCAGCAGCTTAGTCAGGGGCGACACCGGGGAGCTGTTTTTT

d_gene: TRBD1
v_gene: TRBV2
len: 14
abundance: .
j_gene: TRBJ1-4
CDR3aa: CASSATGPDEKLFF
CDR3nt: TGTGCCAGCAGTGCGACAGGGCCCGACGAAAAACTGTTTTTT

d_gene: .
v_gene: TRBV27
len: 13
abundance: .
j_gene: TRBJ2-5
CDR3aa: CAICPEAEETQYF
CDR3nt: TGTGCCATCTGCCCCGAGGCAGAAGAGACCCAGTACTTC

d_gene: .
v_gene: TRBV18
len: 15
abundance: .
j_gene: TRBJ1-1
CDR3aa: CASSPSGEVNTEAFF
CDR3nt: TGTGCCAGCTCACCATCCGGCGAGGTGAACACTGAAGCTTTCTTT

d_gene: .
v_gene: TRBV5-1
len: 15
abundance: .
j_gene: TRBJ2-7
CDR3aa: CASSPFSRGTDEQYF
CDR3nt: TGCGCCAGCAGCCCCTTCTCAAGGGGAACGGACGAGCAGTACTTC

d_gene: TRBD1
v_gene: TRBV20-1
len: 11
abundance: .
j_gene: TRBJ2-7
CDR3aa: CSAKTGHEQYF
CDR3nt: TGCAGTGCGAAGACAGGGCACGAGCAGTACTTC

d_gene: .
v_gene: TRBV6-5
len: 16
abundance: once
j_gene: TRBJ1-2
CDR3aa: CASSYSGTPSNYGYTF
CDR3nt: TGTGCCAGCAGTTACTCTGGGACACCCTCTAACTATGGCTACACCTTC

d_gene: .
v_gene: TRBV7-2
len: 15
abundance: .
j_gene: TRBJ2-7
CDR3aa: CASSSMEGLYREQYF
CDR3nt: TGTGCCAGCAGCTCCATGGAGGGGCTCTATCGGGAGCAGTACTTC

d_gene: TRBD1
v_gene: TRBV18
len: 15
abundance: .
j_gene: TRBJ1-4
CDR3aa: CASSRTGGTNEKLFF
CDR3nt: TGTGCCAGCTCGAGGACAGGGGGGACTAATGAAAAACTGTTTTTT

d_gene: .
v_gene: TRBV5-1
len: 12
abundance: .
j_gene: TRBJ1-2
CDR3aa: CASSPRTYGYTF
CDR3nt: TGCGCCAGCAGCCCAAGGACTTATGGCTACACCTTC

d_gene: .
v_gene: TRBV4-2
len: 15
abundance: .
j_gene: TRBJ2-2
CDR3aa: CASSQEAVNTGELFF
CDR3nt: TGTGCCAGCAGCCAAGAGGCGGTCAACACCGGGGAGCTGTTTTTT

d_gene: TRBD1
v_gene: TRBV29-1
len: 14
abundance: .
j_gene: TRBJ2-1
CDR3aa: CSVEFADRANEQFF
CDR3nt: TGCAGCGTTGAATTTGCAGACAGGGCCAATGAGCAGTTCTTC

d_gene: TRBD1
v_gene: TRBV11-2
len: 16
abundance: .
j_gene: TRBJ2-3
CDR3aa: CASSPGTVRYTDTQYF
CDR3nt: TGTGCCAGCAGCCCAGGGACAGTTAGGTACACAGATACGCAGTATTTT

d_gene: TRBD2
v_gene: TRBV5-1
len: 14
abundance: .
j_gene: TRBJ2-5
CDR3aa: CASSVSGGWETQYF
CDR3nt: TGCGCCAGCAGCGTTAGCGGGGGTTGGGAGACCCAGTACTTC

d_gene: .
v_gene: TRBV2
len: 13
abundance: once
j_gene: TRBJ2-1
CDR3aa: CASSGQDYNEQFF
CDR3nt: TGTGCCAGCAGTGGACAGGACTACAATGAGCAGTTCTTC

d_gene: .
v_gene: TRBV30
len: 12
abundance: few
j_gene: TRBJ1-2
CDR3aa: CAWSVLPGGYTF
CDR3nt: TGTGCCTGGAGTGTATTACCGGGGGGCTACACCTTC

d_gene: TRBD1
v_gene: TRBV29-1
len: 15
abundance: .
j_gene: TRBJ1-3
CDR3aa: CSVAPQGTAGNTIYF
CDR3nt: TGCAGCGTTGCCCCCCAGGGGACAGCTGGAAACACCATATATTTT

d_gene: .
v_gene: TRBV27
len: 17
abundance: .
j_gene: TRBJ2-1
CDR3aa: CASSFYYTGITYNEQFF
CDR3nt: TGTGCCAGCAGTTTTTACTATACAGGAATTACCTACAATGAGCAGTTCTTC

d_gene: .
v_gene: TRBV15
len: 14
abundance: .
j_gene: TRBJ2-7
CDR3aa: CATSTMTQREEQYF
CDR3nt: TGTGCCACCAGCACAATGACCCAACGGGAAGAGCAGTACTTC

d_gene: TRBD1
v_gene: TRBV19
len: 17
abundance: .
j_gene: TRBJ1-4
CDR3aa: CASSDVGQGETNEKLFF
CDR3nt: TGTGCCAGTTCCGATGTGGGACAGGGGGAGACTAATGAAAAACTGTTTTTT

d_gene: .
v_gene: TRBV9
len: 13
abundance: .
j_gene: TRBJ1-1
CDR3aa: CASSVSQDTEAFF
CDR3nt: TGTGCCAGCAGCGTATCGCAGGATACTGAAGCTTTCTTT

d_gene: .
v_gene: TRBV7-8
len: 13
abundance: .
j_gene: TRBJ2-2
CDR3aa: CASSLGSTGELFF
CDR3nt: TGTGCCAGCAGCTTAGGGAGCACCGGGGAGCTGTTTTTT

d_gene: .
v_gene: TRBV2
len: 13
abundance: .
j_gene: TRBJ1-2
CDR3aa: CASSGYGSYGYTF
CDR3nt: TGTGCCAGCAGTGGATATGGCAGCTATGGCTACACCTTC

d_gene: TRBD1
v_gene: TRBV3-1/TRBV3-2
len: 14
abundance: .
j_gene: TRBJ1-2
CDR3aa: CASSQWTGLHGYTF
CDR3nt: TGTGCCAGCAGCCAATGGACAGGGTTACATGGCTACACCTTC